The text below deals with one T cell receptor (beta chain). This clone was observed once. The clone's antigen remains unknown. It has no much larger one-base neighbor in the sample; base qualities were not kept. The sample belongs to a study of shared clonotypes between healthy human individuals (dated by TCRdb to about 2020). Turning to the overall study: A couple of women and three men aged 18 to 49 years were included in the cohort. To increase sequencing depth and limit assay-specific biases, different laboratories used diverse techniques to prepare libraries and sequence TCR repertoires. Between about 0.94 and 8.9 billion PBMCs per donor were obtained by leukapheresis. Blood TCR repertoires of roughly five healthy adults were deeply sequenced to estimate repertoire size and the extent of clonotype sharing between individuals. Per donor, three plates each were used for CD4 naive and CD4 memory, two for CD8 naive, and one for CD8 memory.

Healthy HIV-negative adults with no recently reported acute infections or vaccinations were included as donors. Every donor was a Caucasian adult residing in Nashville, Tennessee, USA. CD4+ T cells were enriched by magnetic negative selection, after which naive cells were positively selected on CD45RA and the negative fraction was taken as the memory subset. Blood was obtained by leukapheresis, after which PBMCs were separated by Ficoll-Histopaque density gradient centrifugation and cryopreserved in liquid nitrogen vapor phase. Analytical flow cytometry was used to check the purity and quantity of every magnetically sorted T cell population. Genomic DNA was isolated from each sorted fraction and quantified by UV absorbance on a Nanodrop 2000c. The investigation overall reported the following: Naive subsets generally had larger estimated clonotype richness than memory subsets. Because the study included only a small number of donors, the genetic and exposure-history diversity represented was limited. Pairwise subsampling led to the expectation that sequencing depth would affect the degree of clonotype sharing among donors. Across a few donors, approximately 4.6% of naive CD4, 3.5% of naive CD8, 2% to 2.5% of memory CD4, and roughly 0.41% of memory CD8 clonotypes were shared. Sampling was restricted to blood, and TCR repertoires in tissues likely differ from the TCR repertoires found in blood. Clonotypes shared by all four sorted-subset donors showed higher generation probabilities than non-shared clonotypes. Incomplete sequencing was indicated by rarefaction of sorted-subset datasets, despite the large sequencing depth.

Using the deep immunoSEQ assay, TCR CDR3 regions were amplified from genomic DNA by multiplex PCR. Extracted genomic DNA from each cell subset was spread evenly across all wells of several immunoSEQ 96-well plates, with each plate serving as a replicate. For sorted subsets, roughly 0.2 ug genomic DNA, equal to about 30,000 T cell genomes, was loaded into each replicate PCR. Purified libraries were quantified with a Qubit 3.0 fluorometer, sized on a Bioanalyzer 2100, and re-quantified with the KAPA Library Quantification kit. Every immunoSEQ 96-well plate was sequenced on a separate single-read 150-cycle Illumina NextSeq 550 flow cell. Per the original workflow: The immunoSEQ output contained only junctional sequences without quality scores, so filtering could not match that applied to full-length reads. To assign V/J genes and CDR3, sequences were annotated using PyIR, a Python wrapper for IgBLAST v1.9, with IMGT germline references. Reads with weak V/J assignments (E-value above 1e-6), missing CDR3, stop codons, out-of-frame junctions, or ambiguous translated residues were removed. V3J clonotypes were defined by identical inferred V gene, J gene, and CDR3 amino acid sequence. To compute the percentage overlap between repertoires, the number of shared unique clonotypes was divided by the size of the smaller repertoire. Three approaches were used to assess repertoire richness: RTK rarefaction, the Chao1 estimator, and Recon v2.1 estimates of unobserved clonotypes. Generation probabilities for all TCRbeta clonotypes obtained by the gDNA method from a handful of donors were computed using OLGA. TCRdb carries this immuneACCESS record with in-frame sequences only. Its versions omit some clonotypes, under half of them owing to an unresolved V gene in the studies checked, with the rest unexplained. The DNA was the basis for D and trimming; V, J and clone size are from that table. Within this sample are about 1.5 million clones, with 95% to 97% of them counted one time only. The ten largest account for roughly 1.2% of the sample.

The CDR3, from cysteine to phenylalanine, totals 15 residues. Kept here is only the CDR3 DNA, which spans 45 bases and is read in frame from base 1. CDR1 and CDR2, looked up from the germline V gene, are ENHRY and SYGVKD. Compared with germline, V lacks 5 bases and J lacks 2 bases; bases without a gene match: 4. The V gene is TRBV10-3 and the J gene is TRBJ2-3, and 10 junction bases match TRBD1. This TCR was recovered from a man aged 30-40 years in good health. The source material was naive CD4+ T cells sorted from blood. According to the study, the label for this sample's cell subset or site signals: CD45RA+ positively selected. The CDR3 region: CAISLDRGNTDTQYF. The nucleotide sequence is given as TGTGCCATCAGTCTGGACAGGGGGAACACAGATACGCAGTATTTT.